What follows describes a single T cell receptor (beta chain). What it binds is unknown. Generated by immunoSEQ multiplex PCR, the TCRdb table keeps only in-frame clones and is missing some. This sample has roughly 110,000 clones, with 92% found just once. Doses given second, at about 4 or about 12 weeks, were pooled. These data come from a study of T cell responses to AZD1222 COVID-19 vaccine. Study results and limitations: It should be noted that donors were predominantly white British and more often female, and clonal diversity was possibly underestimated. Elevations in Spike-specific TCR breadth and depth followed administration of two AZD1222 doses.

The sample in question was peripheral blood, obtained 28 days after the second AZD1222 dose. This clonotype was sampled from an adult who received the AZD1222 COVID-19 vaccine.

This CDR3 reads CASSLRSSGANVLTF. In DNA, the CDR3 is TGTGCCAGCAGCCTCCGGAGCTCTGGGGCCAACGTCCTGACTTTC. This chain uses TRBV7-8 with TRBJ2-6; D is ambiguous. The length of the CDR3 is 15 residues. V dropped 5 bases and J dropped 0 bases, with 8 bases sitting between them. CDR1 and CDR2 (germline): SGHVS, FQNEAQ. Drawing the rest from reference TRBV7-8 and TRBJ2-6, the complete variable domain is GAGVSQSPRYKVAKRGQDVALRCDPISGHVSLFWYQQALGQGPEFLTYFQNEAQLDKSGLPSDRFFAERPEGSVSTLKIQRTQQEDSAVYLCASSLRSSGANVLTFGAGSRLTVL.